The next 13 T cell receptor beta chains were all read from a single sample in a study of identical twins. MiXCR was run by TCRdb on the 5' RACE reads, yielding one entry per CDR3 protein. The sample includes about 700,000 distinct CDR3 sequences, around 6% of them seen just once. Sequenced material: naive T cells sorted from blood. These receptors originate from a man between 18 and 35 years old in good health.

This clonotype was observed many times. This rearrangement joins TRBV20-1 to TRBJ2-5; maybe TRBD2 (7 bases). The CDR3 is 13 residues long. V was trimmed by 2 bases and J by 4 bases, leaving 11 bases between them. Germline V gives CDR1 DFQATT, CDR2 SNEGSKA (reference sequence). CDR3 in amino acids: CSARSGGLETQYF. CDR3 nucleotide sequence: TGCAGTGCTAGATCCGGGGGGCTAGAGACCCAGTACTTC.

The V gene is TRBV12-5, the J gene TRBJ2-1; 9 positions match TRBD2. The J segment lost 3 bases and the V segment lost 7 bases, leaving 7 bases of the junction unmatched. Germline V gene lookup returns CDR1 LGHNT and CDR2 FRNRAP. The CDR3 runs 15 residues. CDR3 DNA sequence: TGTGCTAGTGTCCTCGGGACTAGCAGCTACAATGAGCAGTTCTTC. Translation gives CASVLGTSSYNEQFF.

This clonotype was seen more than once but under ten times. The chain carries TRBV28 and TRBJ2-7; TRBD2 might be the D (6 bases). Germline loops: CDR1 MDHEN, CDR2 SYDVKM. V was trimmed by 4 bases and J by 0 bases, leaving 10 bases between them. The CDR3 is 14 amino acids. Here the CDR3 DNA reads TGTGCCAGCAGTTGGGGAGCGGGCTCCTACGAGCAGTACTTC. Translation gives CASSWGAGSYEQYF.

This CDR3 reads CASSEGGRDEQYV. CDR3 sequence (DNA): TGTGCCAGCAGTGAAGGCGGGAGGGACGAGCAGTACGTC. The J gene is TRBJ2-7, the V gene TRBV2, with 9 positions matching TRBD2. The CDR3 has 13 residues. Germline CDR1 and CDR2: SNHLY and FYNNEI. Trimming took 1 base from V and 5 from J; bases not matched to a gene: 0.

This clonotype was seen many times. The CDR3 here is CASSLIESSYNEQFF. CDR3 DNA sequence: TGTGCCAGCAGCTTAATCGAGAGCTCCTACAATGAGCAGTTCTTC. The genes are TRBV7-9 and TRBJ2-1; no clear D gene. Looked up from germline, CDR1 is SEHNR and CDR2 is FQNEAQ (reference sequence). The V and J ends lost 2 bases and 0 bases respectively, with 8 bases between them. The CDR3 has 15 residues.

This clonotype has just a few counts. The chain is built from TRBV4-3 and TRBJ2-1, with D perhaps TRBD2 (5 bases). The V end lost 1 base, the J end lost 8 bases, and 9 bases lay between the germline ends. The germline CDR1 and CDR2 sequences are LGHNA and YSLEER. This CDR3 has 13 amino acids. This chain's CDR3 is CASSQGTPDEQFF. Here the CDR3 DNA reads TGCGCCAGCAGCCAAGGGACTCCCGATGAGCAGTTCTTC.

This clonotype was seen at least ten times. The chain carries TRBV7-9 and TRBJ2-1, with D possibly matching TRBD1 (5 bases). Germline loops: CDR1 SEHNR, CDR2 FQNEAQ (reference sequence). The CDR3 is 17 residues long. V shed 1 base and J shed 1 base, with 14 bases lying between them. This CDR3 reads CASSLVLATASYNEQFF. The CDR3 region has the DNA TGTGCCAGCAGCTTAGTCCTTGCGACAGCGTCCTACAATGAGCAGTTCTTC.

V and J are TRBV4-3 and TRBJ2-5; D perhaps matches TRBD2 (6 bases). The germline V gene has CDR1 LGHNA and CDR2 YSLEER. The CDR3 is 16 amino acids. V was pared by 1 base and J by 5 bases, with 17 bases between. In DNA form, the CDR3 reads TGCGCCAGCAGCCAAGTTCTTTCCGGGAGCAGGGAGACCCAGTACTTC. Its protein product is CASSQVLSGSRETQYF.

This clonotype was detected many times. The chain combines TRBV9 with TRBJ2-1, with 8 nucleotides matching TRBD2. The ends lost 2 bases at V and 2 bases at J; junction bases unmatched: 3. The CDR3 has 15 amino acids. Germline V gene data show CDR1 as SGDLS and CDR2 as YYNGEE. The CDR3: CASSVGLATYNEQFF. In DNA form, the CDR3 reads TGTGCCAGCAGCGTTGGACTAGCCACCTACAATGAGCAGTTCTTC.

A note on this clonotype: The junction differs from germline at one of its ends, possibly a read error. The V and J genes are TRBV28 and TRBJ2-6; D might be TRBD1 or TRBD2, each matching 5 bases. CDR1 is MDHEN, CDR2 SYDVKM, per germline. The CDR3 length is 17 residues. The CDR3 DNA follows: TGTGCCAGCACCGACGGGACGGGTTCTTCTGCGGCCAACGTCCTGACTTTC. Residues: CASTDGTGSSAANVLTF.

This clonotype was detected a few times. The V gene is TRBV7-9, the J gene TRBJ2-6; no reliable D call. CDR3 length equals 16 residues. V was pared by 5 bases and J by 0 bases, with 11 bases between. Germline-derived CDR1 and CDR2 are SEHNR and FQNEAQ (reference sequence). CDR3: CASSPTKDSGANVLTF. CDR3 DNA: TGTGCCAGCAGCCCGACAAAAGACTCTGGGGCCAACGTCCTGACTTTC.

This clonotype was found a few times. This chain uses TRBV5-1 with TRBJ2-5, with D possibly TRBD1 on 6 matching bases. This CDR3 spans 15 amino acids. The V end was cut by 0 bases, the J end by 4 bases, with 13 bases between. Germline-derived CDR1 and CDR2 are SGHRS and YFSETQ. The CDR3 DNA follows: TGCGCCAGCAGCTTGGAGCAGGGGATCCGAGAGACCCAGTACTTC. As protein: CASSLEQGIRETQYF. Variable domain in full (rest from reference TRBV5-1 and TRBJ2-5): KAGVTQTPRYLIKTRGQQVTLSCSPISGHRSVSWYQQTPGQGLQFLFEYFSETQRNKGNFPGRFSGRQFSNSRSEMNVSTLELGDSALYLCASSLEQGIRETQYFGPGTRLLVL.

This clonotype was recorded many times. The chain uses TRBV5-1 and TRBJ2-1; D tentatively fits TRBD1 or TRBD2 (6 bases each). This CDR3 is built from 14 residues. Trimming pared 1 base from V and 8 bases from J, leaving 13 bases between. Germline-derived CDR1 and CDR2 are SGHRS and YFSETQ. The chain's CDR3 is CASSLLPGAHEQFF. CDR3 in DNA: TGCGCCAGCAGCTTGCTCCCGGGGGCGCATGAGCAGTTCTTC.